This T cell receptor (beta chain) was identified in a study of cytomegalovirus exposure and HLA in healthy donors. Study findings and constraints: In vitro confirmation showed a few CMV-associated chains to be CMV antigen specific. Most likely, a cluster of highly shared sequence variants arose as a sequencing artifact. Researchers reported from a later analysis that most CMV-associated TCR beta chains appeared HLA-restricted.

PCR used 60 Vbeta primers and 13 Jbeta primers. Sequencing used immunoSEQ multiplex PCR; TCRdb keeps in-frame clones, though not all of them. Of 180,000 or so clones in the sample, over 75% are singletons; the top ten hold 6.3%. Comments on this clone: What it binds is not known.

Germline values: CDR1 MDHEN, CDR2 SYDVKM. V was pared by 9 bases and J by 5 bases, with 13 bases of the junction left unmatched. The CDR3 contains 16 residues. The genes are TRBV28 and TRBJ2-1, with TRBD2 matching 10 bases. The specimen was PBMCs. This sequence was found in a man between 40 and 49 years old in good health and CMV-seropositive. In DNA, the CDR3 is TGTGCCAGATCCTTTAGCGGGAGGAATTACAACAATGAGCAGTTCTTC. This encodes CARSFSGRNYNNEQFF.